This T cell receptor (beta chain) was sequenced during a study of cytomegalovirus exposure and HLA in healthy donors. General study points: In the 130 or so validation repertoires, 94% of cluster scores exceeded 0, per a later analysis. TCR beta chains numbering more than 150 were designated cytomegalovirus-associated. Rare sequences made up most TCRs, while some public TCRs were found in many donors.

These donors were members of the roughly 110-subject validation cohort, a group separate from the approximately 670-subject first cohort. Profiling relied on immunoSEQ multiplex PCR, and the TCRdb table lists in-frame clones only, not all of them. The sample includes 95,000 to 150,000 clones, 95% to 96% of them seen just once. For this clone: The antigen is unknown.

Germline V lookup: CDR1 MGHRA, CDR2 YSYEKL. Trimming left V 0 bases short and J 1 base short, with 15 bases between. This CDR3 spans 18 amino acids. This TCR was recovered from a man in his late teens or twenties in good health and CMV-seronegative. Sequenced: PBMCs. This sequence joins TRBV4-1 and TRBJ2-2; TRBD2 might be the D (5 bases). CDR3 DNA sequence: TGCGCCAGCAGCCAAGATCCATCTCTGGCGGGGAACACCGGGGAGCTGTTTTTT. Translation gives CASSQDPSLAGNTGELFF.